Presented here are 23 T cell receptor beta chains from one specimen sequenced in a study of breast tumors, draining lymph nodes, adjacent tissues. Samples came from axillary lymph nodes draining the breast cancer. In TCRdb, the multiplex PCR reads were re-called with MiXCR into one record per CDR3 protein. Among about 89,000 distinct CDR3 sequences, about 27% were seen once, and the ten largest hold roughly 8.1%. The specimen was axillary lymph node tissue. The receptor source for this set is a female donor with breast cancer. Some clones in this sample may be carry-over from other donors' samples.

This clonotype has a count of ten or more. The gene calls are TRBV19 and TRBJ1-5, with 7 bases aligning to TRBD1. Germline trimming cut 8 bases from V and 4 bases from J; bases unmatched to any gene: 5. This CDR3 is 13 amino acids long. CDR1 is LNHDA and CDR2 is SQIVND in the germline V gene (reference sequence). In DNA form, the CDR3 reads TGTGCCAGTGGAGACAGGGTGAATCAGCCCCAGCATTTT. This sequence encodes CASGDRVNQPQHF.

This clonotype was counted a few times. The chain combines TRBV29-1 with TRBJ2-3; 8 nucleotides match TRBD2. CDR3 length equals 15 residues. V dropped 4 bases and J dropped 1; count of bases not matched to a gene: 7. From germline, CDR1 is SQVTM and CDR2 ANQGSEA. CDR3 amino acids: CSVVRGGVGTDTQYF. CDR3 in DNA: TGCAGCGTTGTTCGGGGGGGGGTCGGCACAGATACGCAGTATTTT.

This clonotype showed up many times. The V and J genes are TRBV20-1 and TRBJ1-4; D is undetermined. The CDR3 sequence is 13 residues long. The germline CDR1 and CDR2 sequences are DFQATT and SNEGSKA (reference sequence). V lost 3 bases to trimming and J lost 7 bases, with 12 bases between them. CDR3 protein: CSARDGLGEKLFF. The CDR3 DNA reads as TGCAGTGCTAGGGACGGGTTGGGTGAAAAACTGTTTTTT.

This clonotype was counted ten times or more. V usage is TRBV20-1 and J usage is TRBJ2-7, with 8 bases identical to TRBD2. V was pared by 5 bases and J by 4 bases, with 16 bases of the junction left unmatched. Germline V CDR1 and CDR2: DFQATT, SNEGSKA (reference sequence). This CDR3 comprises 16 residues. CDR3 sequence: CSAGASGSRPRYEQYF. The CDR3 DNA is TGCAGTGCTGGGGCTAGCGGGTCCCGCCCGAGGTACGAGCAGTACTTC.

This clonotype was recorded many times. The chain employs TRBV7-9 and TRBJ2-3; 11 bases align to TRBD2. Germline V gene lookup returns CDR1 SEHNR and CDR2 FQNEAQ (reference sequence). After removal of 3 bases from V and 3 bases from J, the junction contained 11 bases not matched to a gene. This CDR3 is built from 18 residues. The CDR3 DNA reads TGTGCCAGCAGCTTTAGCGCTAAGGGGACTAGCGGAACAGATACGCAGTATTTT. It yields the protein CASSFSAKGTSGTDTQYF.

The rearrangement links TRBV7-9 to TRBJ2-1, with D tentatively TRBD1 or TRBD2 (5 bases each). V gave up 6 bases and J gave up 8 bases, with 20 bases separating them. Germline lookup yields CDR1 SEHNR and CDR2 FQNEAQ (reference sequence). This CDR3 region has 15 residues. The CDR3 DNA follows: TGTGCCAGCAGTAACCGGGGCAGGCGTAGCGATGAGCAGTTCTTC. Protein: CASSNRGRRSDEQFF. Full variable domain (remainder filled in from reference TRBV7-9 and TRBJ2-1): DTGVSQNPRHKITKRGQNVTFRCDPISEHNRLYWYRQTLGQGPEFLTYFQNEAQLEKSRLLSDRFSAERPKGSFSTLEIQRTEQGDSAMYLCASSNRGRRSDEQFFGPGTRLTVL.

This clonotype occurred many times. The CDR3 nucleotides read TGTGCCAGCAGCTTAGTTCCTCATTCTGGGGCCAACGTCCTGACTTTC. It codes for CASSLVPHSGANVLTF. This chain links TRBV11-1 with TRBJ2-6; unclear D gene. V was clipped by 1 base and J by 1 base, with 8 bases between them. Per the germline V gene, CDR1 is SGHAT and CDR2 is FQDESV (reference sequence). This CDR3 has 16 residues.

This clonotype was seen at least ten times. The chain carries TRBV12-3 or TRBV12-4 and TRBJ2-7; D not resolved. V was clipped by 4 bases and J by 5 bases, with 9 bases between them. This CDR3 has 12 amino acids. CDR3 sequence reads: CASSSLFNEQYF. The CDR3 bases are TGTGCCAGCAGTTCTCTTTTCAACGAGCAGTACTTC.

There are many counts of this clonotype. The rearrangement joins TRBV5-1 to TRBJ2-7; 9 positions agree with TRBD1. Per the germline V gene, CDR1 is SGHRS and CDR2 is YFSETQ. The CDR3 length is 14 residues. After removal of 4 bases from V and 11 bases from J, the junction contained 13 bases not matched to a gene. CDR3 amino acids: CASSIPGQGVPKYF. The DNA for the CDR3 is TGCGCCAGCAGCATACCGGGACAGGGTGTTCCCAAGTACTTC. The full variable domain, rest sourced from reference TRBV5-1 and TRBJ2-7, is KAGVTQTPRYLIKTRGQQVTLSCSPISGHRSVSWYQQTPGQGLQFLFEYFSETQRNKGNFPGRFSGRQFSNSRSEMNVSTLELGDSALYLCASSIPGQGVPKYFGPGTRLTVT.

This clonotype was detected only once. The chain employs TRBV5-6 and TRBJ1-6, with a weak D call TRBD1 (6 bases). V was cut by 3 bases and J by 4 bases, with 14 bases left in between. The CDR3 is made up of 16 amino acids. Germline CDR1 is SGHDT and CDR2 is YYEEEE. In DNA form, the CDR3 reads TGTGCCAGCAGCTGCGCAGGGGACACTTATAATTCACCCCTCCACTTT. Translating gives CASSCAGDTYNSPLHF. The complete variable domain, with remaining parts taken from reference TRBV5-6 and TRBJ1-6, reads DAGVTQSPTHLIKTRGQQVTLRCSPKSGHDTVSWYQQALGQGPQFIFQYYEEEERQRGNFPDRFSGHQFPNYSSELNVNALLLGDSALYLCASSCAGDTYNSPLHFGNGTRLTVT.

As concerns this clonotype: Being one base from a much bigger clone, this may be a read error. This rearrangement joins TRBV4-2 to TRBJ2-1; D is tentatively TRBD1 or TRBD2 (6 bases each). The V end lost 4 bases, the J end lost 6 bases, and 16 bases lay between the germline ends. Germline V lookup: CDR1 LGHNA, CDR2 YNFKEQ. This CDR3 has 15 amino acids. The CDR3 region is CASSRGRGTTNEQFF. In DNA form, the CDR3 reads TGTGCCAGCAGCCGAGGTCGGGGGACAACCAATGAGCAGTTCTTC.

This clonotype was detected ten times or more. The chain joins TRBV6-2 or TRBV6-3 to TRBJ1-5, with a tentative D call TRBD1 (5 bases). The germline CDR1 and CDR2 sequences are MNHEY and SVGEGT. The ends were cut back, 3 bases at V and 9 bases at J, with 12 bases in the middle. This CDR3 region has 13 residues. The CDR3 reads CASSYQGEGPQHF. The CDR3 nucleotides read TGTGCCAGCAGTTATCAGGGCGAGGGGCCCCAGCATTTT.

In this sample, this clonotype turned up many times. The rearrangement links TRBV5-8 to TRBJ2-7; D might be TRBD1 (6 bases). The V end was cut by 2 bases, the J end by 5 bases, with 14 bases between. The CDR3 spans 14 residues. Germline assignment: CDR1 SGHTS and CDR2 YDEGEE. The CDR3 sequence is CASSFGQGMDEQYF. CDR3 sequence (DNA): TGTGCCAGCAGCTTCGGCCAGGGGATGGACGAGCAGTACTTC.

This clonotype came up many times. The chain recombines TRBV24-1 with TRBJ2-3; D may correspond to TRBD1 or TRBD2 (5 bases each). The CDR3 is 15 residues long. Per the germline V gene, CDR1 is KGHDR and CDR2 is SFDVKD. Trimming took off 3 bases at V and 0 bases at J, with 9 bases between the two ends. The CDR3, as DNA: TGTGCCACCAGTGATGGGACGGGCAGCACAGATACGCAGTATTTT. Translated, it gives CATSDGTGSTDTQYF.

This clonotype came up many times. The V gene is TRBV2, the J gene TRBJ2-7, with 10 bases matching TRBD1. Germline V gives CDR1 SNHLY, CDR2 FYNNEI. V shed 2 bases, J shed 4 bases, and the junction held 5 bases outside the gene matches. This CDR3 has 15 amino acids. Here the CDR3 reads CASSEKTGGWYEQYF. The CDR3 DNA reads TGTGCCAGCAGTGAAAAGACAGGGGGCTGGTACGAGCAGTACTTC.

This clonotype was detected many times. V is TRBV24-1 and J is TRBJ2-7; either TRBD1 or TRBD2 may supply D (7 bases each). Looked up from germline, CDR1 is KGHDR and CDR2 is SFDVKD. The CDR3 extends over 16 amino acids. V lost 2 bases to trimming and J lost 5 bases, with 18 bases between them. The CDR3 nucleotides are TGTGCCACCAGTGATTCCCAGGGGGGGAGTGGGAACGAGCAGTACTTC. Amino acids: CATSDSQGGSGNEQYF.

This clonotype was seen only a few times. One base away lies a much larger clone, so this may be a sequencing read error. V usage is TRBV6-5 and J usage is TRBJ2-2; D gene uncertain. V was cut by 5 bases and J by 3 bases, with 4 bases left in between. Per germline, CDR1 MNHEY and CDR2 SVGAGI. This CDR3 is 12 amino acids long. The CDR3 spells CASSHYTGELFF. The CDR3 bases are TGTGCCAGCAGTCACTACACCGGGGAGCTGTTTTTT.

The sample holds a few counts of this clonotype. The rearrangement joins TRBV6-5 to TRBJ2-3, with D tentatively TRBD1 or TRBD2 (5 bases each). Germline V gives CDR1 MNHEY, CDR2 SVGAGI. Trimming left V 5 bases short and J 6 bases short, with 15 bases between. This CDR3 has 14 amino acids. The DNA for the CDR3 is TGTGCCAGCAGTCCGGGGCGGCTGGCGGATACGCAGTATTTT. It specifies CASSPGRLADTQYF.

Notes on this clonotype: Being one base from a much bigger clone, this may be a read error. The CDR3 loop reads CASSLSGTTYEQYF. In DNA form, the CDR3 reads TGTGCCAGCAGCTTGTCCGGGACTACCTACGAGCAGTACTTC. The chain recombines TRBV11-2 with TRBJ2-7, with TRBD2 identical over 7 bases. The germline V gene encodes CDR1 SGHAT and CDR2 FQNNGV. The CDR3 is 14 residues long. V shed 3 bases, J shed 2 bases, and the junction held 4 bases outside the gene matches.

There are many counts of this clonotype. CDR3 DNA sequence: TGTGCCAGCAGTTACTCCGGTTTCGGACAGGGCGCTTTCTTT. Amino acid sequence: CASSYSGFGQGAFF. V usage is TRBV6-6 and J usage is TRBJ1-1, with 8 bases identical to TRBD1. The CDR3 is made up of 14 amino acids. After removal of 0 bases from V and 11 bases from J, the junction contained 8 bases not matched to a gene. Per germline, CDR1 MNHNY and CDR2 SVGAGI (reference sequence).

This clonotype has just one count. Just one base apart from a much larger clone, this may be a read error. J is TRBJ1-1 and V is TRBV10-3; maybe TRBD1 (5 bases). V lost 8 bases and J 0 bases, leaving 10 bases between the germline ends. The CDR3 runs 13 residues. CDR1 ENHRY and CDR2 SYGVKD come from the germline V gene. DNA for the CDR3: TGTGCCATCCAGGACACCGTGAACACTGAAGCTTTCTTT. Translation gives CAIQDTVNTEAFF.

This clonotype was seen many times. This chain links TRBV29-1 with TRBJ2-5; 10 bases match TRBD2. This CDR3 spans 15 amino acids. The junction had 8 bases not matched to a gene; V was cut back by 2 bases and J by 5 bases. Germline lookup yields CDR1 SQVTM and CDR2 ANQGSEA. This CDR3 is CSVENPSGRRETQYF. CDR3 DNA sequence: TGCAGCGTTGAAAATCCTAGCGGGAGAAGGGAGACCCAGTACTTC.

This clonotype was seen ten or more times. The gene calls are TRBV10-1 and TRBJ1-4, with 9 bases aligning to TRBD1. Germline V lookup: CDR1 WNHNN, CDR2 SYGVQD (reference sequence). The length of the CDR3 is 17 residues. The V segment lost 6 bases and the J segment 0 bases; nucleotides outside the gene matches: 8. The CDR3 protein is CASRDRGGDATNEKLFF. The CDR3, as DNA: TGCGCCAGCAGAGACAGGGGGGGGGATGCAACTAATGAAAAACTGTTTTTT.